This note documents a single TCR beta chain sequence. Its antigen remains unidentified. The record has no base qualities; no much larger clone is one base away. V and J are truncated by 9 bases and 1 base respectively, leaving an intervening sequence of 23 bases. Taken from the germline V gene, the CDR1 and CDR2 loops are MNHGY and SVAAGI. Its CDR3 holds 17 amino acids, cysteine through phenylalanine. Only CDR3 DNA remains: 51 bases, in frame from the first base. The data are from a study of cytomegalovirus exposure and HLA in healthy donors listed by TCRdb under 2017. About the full investigation: According to a later analysis, one platform produced both the approximately 110 validation repertoires and the 550 to 800 repertoires of the first cohort. To predict cytomegalovirus infection status, the study combined high-throughput TCR immunosequencing, statistical association of individual TCRs with disease status, and machine learning. The aim of the study was to test whether cataloging public T cell receptors could identify signatures of past pathogen exposure. Besides the first cohort of about 730 subjects, a separate validation cohort made up of over 100 different subjects was used. The study at large found these results: In both the original and validation cohorts, the classifier was reported to diagnose cytomegalovirus status with high specificity and sensitivity. A later analysis had no HLA typing for the validation cohort, so co-occurrence there was scored across all 110 or so repertoires. According to the authors, the approach could potentially be generalized to other disease states and immunological phenotypes. A few of the identified cytomegalovirus-associated TCR beta chains were confirmed in vitro to be specific for cytomegalovirus antigens. In a later analysis, TCRs clustered in the first cohort were found to also tend to co-occur in the 120 or so validation repertoires, with 94% of cluster scores above 0. Across donors, most TCR sequences were observed very rarely, whereas some public TCRs were present in many individuals. In the study, 150 to 200 TCR beta chains were listed as associated with cytomegalovirus.

Donors formed part of the validation cohort, which comprised 120 subjects and was distinct from the first cohort of under 850 subjects. The library was obtained by the immunoSEQ multiplex PCR assay. The original methods were these. To diagnose cytomegalovirus status from the catalog of TCR beta chain sequences, a statistical classification framework was built. TCRdb retrieved this table from immuneACCESS and kept in-frame rearrangements only. Not all clones are present; in checked studies, unresolved V genes account for under half, and no reason is known for the remainder. V, J and clone size are those of that table, while D and trimming were read from the DNA. Within this sample are under 200,000 clones, with around nine tenths of them counted one time only. Around 4.4% of the sample rests with the top ten.

Source material: PBMCs. This TCR came from a man aged 18 to 29 in good health and CMV-seropositive. This sequence uses TRBV6-9 and TRBJ2-3; the D gene identity is not certain. The CDR3 has the sequence CARDKVRVSGGTDTQYF. The sequenced DNA: TGTGCCAGGGATAAGGTGCGTGTAAGTGGAGGCACAGATACGCAGTATTTT.